This T cell receptor (beta chain) was observed in a study of cytomegalovirus exposure and HLA in healthy donors. In the study overall: Earlier work reported 110 million or so unique TCR beta sequences from about 200 million T cells. Study findings and constraints: Rarity held for most TCR sequences, but there were some public TCRs that occurred in many donors.

A word on this clone: Its antigen is as yet unknown.

Per germline, CDR1 MNHNY and CDR2 SVGAGI (reference sequence). Trimming at V came to 5 bases and at J to 1 base, leaving 1 base not matched to a gene. This CDR3 comprises 13 residues. When sampled, the donors appeared nominally healthy, though they likely had unrecorded immune exposures. PCR amplification relied on 60 Vbeta primers (plus 13 Jbeta primers). Sequencing was performed with immunoSEQ multiplex PCR; in TCRdb, only in-frame clones are kept and a portion is missing. The repertoire has 150,000 to 200,000 clones, about 81% of them found once; the top ten carry more than 1.5%. This receptor was taken from a man in his forties in good health and CMV-seronegative. Material: PBMCs. The chain uses TRBV6-6 and TRBJ1-2; 7 nucleotides line up with TRBD1. The CDR3 DNA follows: TGTGCCAGCAGTCGGGACAGTAACTATGGCTACACCTTC. This sequence encodes CASSRDSNYGYTF.